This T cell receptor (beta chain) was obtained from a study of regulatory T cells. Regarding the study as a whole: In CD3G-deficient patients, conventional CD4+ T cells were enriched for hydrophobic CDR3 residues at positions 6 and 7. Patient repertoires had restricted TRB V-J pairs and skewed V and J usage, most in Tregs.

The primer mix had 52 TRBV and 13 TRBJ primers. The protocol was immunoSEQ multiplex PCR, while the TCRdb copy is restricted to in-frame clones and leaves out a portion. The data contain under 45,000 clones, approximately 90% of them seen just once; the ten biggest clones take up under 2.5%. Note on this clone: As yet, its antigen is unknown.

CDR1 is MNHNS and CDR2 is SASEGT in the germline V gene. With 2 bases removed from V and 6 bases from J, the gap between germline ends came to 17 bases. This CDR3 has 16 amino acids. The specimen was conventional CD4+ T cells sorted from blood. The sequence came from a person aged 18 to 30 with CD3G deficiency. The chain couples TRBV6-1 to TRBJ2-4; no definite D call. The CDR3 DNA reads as TGTGCCAGCAGTGAATCCCTGTGGCCTGATCGAAACATTCAGTACTTC. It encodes CASSESLWPDRNIQYF.